Listed here are 8 T cell receptor beta chains from one sample, sequenced in a study of CD8 T cells in ankylosing spondylitis. TCRdb analysed the 5' RACE reads with MiXCR anew, one entry per CDR3 protein. The sample yields approximately 220,000 distinct CDR3 sequences, approximately 24% seen once. The sample was blood, either unsorted or a sorted T cell fraction (not recorded which). The receptors originated from a male donor with ankylosing spondylitis or in good health (not recorded which).

This clonotype was seen a few times. The V call is TRBV29-1, the J call TRBJ2-1; 10 nucleotides match TRBD2. J lost 3 bases, V lost 6 bases, and 8 bases had no gene match. Germline V gene sequence: CDR1 SQVTM, CDR2 ANQGSEA. The CDR3 totals 15 residues. In DNA form, the CDR3 reads TGCAGCGTGCAATCCGGGACTAGCGACTACAATGAGCAGTTCTTC. Translation: CSVQSGTSDYNEQFF.

This clonotype was observed a few times. The rearrangement joins TRBV2 to TRBJ2-1; 11 bases are shared with TRBD2. V lost 8 bases and J lost 7; bases outside the gene matches: 7. CDR1 SNHLY and CDR2 FYNNEI come from the germline V gene. The CDR3 totals 14 residues. The chain's CDR3 is CASELAGALNEQFF. In nucleotides, the CDR3 is TGTGCCAGCGAACTAGCGGGAGCATTAAATGAGCAGTTCTTC.

J is TRBJ2-7 and V is TRBV12-3 or TRBV12-4; no definite D call. The V end was cut by 4 bases, the J end by 3 bases, with 16 bases between. The CDR3 spans 15 residues. The CDR3 DNA sequence: TGTGCCAGCAGTTCATCCAGTCCGGGCTACTACGAGCAGTACTTC. Its protein product is CASSSSSPGYYEQYF.

The chain carries TRBV7-3 and TRBJ2-5; the match to TRBD2 covers 7 bases. Germline assignment: CDR1 SGHTA and CDR2 FQGTGA. The CDR3 runs 15 residues. V lost 4 bases and J lost 3; bases outside the gene matches: 8. The CDR3 region has the DNA TGTGCCAGCAGCTCAATTCAGGGAGGGAAAGAGACCCAGTACTTC. Its protein product is CASSSIQGGKETQYF.

This clonotype was detected many times. This chain joins TRBV12-3 or TRBV12-4 and TRBJ1-5, with D possibly TRBD1 on 6 matching bases. CDR3 length: 17 amino acids. Trimming took 6 bases from V and 1 from J, leaving 19 bases between them. This chain's CDR3 is CASSKALTGGSNQPQHF. The CDR3 DNA follows: TGTGCCAGCAGCAAGGCCCTGACAGGAGGGAGCAATCAGCCCCAGCATTTT.

This clonotype was counted ten times or more. This rearrangement joins TRBV20-1 to TRBJ2-7; tentative D call: TRBD1 (5 bases). The CDR3 extends over 14 amino acids. Germline V gene data show CDR1 as DFQATT and CDR2 as SNEGSKA (reference sequence). Deletions cut 4 bases from V and 2 bases from J, with 15 bases between. In DNA form, the CDR3 reads TGCAGTGCTAAGGGGCGTCAGGGCACCTACGAGCAGTACTTC. Protein product: CSAKGRQGTYEQYF.

This clonotype was counted at least ten times. This chain joins TRBV5-6 and TRBJ2-7; D is undetermined. CDR3 length equals 13 residues. V was clipped by 0 bases and J by 6 bases, with 10 bases between them. Germline V gene lookup returns CDR1 SGHDT and CDR2 YYEEEE. The CDR3 region is CASSLGSRTEQYF. In DNA, the CDR3 is TGTGCCAGCAGCTTGGGTTCCCGGACCGAGCAGTACTTC.

This clonotype was picked up many times. The chain combines TRBV6-5 with TRBJ2-7; 8 bases are a match to TRBD1. Germline CDR1 and CDR2: MNHEY and SVGAGI. J lost 13 bases, V lost 2 bases, and 4 bases had no gene match. The CDR3 covers 11 residues. CDR3 in amino acids: CASSYGDRLYF. Written as DNA, the CDR3 is TGTGCCAGCAGTTACGGGGACAGGTTATACTTC.